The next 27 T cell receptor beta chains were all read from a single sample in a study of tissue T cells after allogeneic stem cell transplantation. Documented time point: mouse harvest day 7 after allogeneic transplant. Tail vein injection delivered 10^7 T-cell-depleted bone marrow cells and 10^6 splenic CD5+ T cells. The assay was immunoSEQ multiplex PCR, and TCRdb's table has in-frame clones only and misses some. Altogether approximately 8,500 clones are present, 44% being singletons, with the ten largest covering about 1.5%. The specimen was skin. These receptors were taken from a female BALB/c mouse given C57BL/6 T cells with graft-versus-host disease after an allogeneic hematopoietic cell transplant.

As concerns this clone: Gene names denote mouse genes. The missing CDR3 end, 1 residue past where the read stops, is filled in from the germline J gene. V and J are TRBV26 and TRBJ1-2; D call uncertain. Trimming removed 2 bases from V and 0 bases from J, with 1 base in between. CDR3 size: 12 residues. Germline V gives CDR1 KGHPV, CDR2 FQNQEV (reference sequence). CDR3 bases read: TGTGCCAGCAGTCTGGCAAACTCCGACTACACC. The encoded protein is CASSLANSDYT. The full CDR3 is CASSLANSDYTF.

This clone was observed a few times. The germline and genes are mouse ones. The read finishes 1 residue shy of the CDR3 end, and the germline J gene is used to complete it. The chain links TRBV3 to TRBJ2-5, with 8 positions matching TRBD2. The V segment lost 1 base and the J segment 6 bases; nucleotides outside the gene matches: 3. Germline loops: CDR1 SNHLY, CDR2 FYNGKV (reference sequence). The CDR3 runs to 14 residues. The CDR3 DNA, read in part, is TGTGCCAGCAGCTTAGACTGGGGGCGGGACACCCAGTAC. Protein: CASSLDWGRDTQY. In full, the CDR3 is CASSLDWGRDTQYF.

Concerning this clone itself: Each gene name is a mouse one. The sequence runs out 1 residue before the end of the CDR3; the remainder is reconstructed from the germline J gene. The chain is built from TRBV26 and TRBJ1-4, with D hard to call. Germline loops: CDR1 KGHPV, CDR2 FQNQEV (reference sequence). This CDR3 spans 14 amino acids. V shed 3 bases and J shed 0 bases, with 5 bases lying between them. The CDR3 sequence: CASSLSLSNERLFF. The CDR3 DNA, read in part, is TGTGCCAGCAGTCTCAGTCTTTCCAACGAAAGATTATTT.

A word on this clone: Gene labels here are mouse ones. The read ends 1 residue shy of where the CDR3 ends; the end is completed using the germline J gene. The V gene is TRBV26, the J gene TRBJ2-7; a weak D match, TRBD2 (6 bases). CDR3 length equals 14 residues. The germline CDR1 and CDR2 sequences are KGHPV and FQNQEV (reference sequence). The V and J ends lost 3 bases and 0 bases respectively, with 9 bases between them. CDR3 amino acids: CASSLGLSSYEQYF. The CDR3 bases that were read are TGTGCCAGCAGTCTTGGACTGAGCTCCTATGAACAGTAC.

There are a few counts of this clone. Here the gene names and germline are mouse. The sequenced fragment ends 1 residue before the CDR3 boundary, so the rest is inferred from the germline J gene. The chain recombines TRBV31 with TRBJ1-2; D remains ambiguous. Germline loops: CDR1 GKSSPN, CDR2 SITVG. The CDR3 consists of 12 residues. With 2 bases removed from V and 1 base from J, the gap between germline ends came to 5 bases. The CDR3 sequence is CAWSGKNSDYTF. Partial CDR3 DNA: TGTGCCTGGAGTGGCAAAAACTCCGACTACACC.

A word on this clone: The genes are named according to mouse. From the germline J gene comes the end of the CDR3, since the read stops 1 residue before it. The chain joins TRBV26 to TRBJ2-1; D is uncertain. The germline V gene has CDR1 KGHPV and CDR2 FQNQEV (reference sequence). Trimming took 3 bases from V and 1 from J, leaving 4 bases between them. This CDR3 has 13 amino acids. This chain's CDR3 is CASSLLNYAEQFF. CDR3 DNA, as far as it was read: TGTGCCAGCAGTCTTCTGAACTATGCTGAGCAGTTC.

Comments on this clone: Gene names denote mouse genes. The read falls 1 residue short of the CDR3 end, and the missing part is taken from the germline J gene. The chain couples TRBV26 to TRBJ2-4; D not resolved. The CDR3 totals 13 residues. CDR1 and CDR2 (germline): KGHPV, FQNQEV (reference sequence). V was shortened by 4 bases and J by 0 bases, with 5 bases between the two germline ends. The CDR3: CASSPDSQNTLYF. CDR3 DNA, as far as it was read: TGTGCCAGCAGTCCCGACAGTCAAAACACCTTGTAC. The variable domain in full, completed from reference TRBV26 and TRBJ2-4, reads NSKVIQTPRYLVKGQGQKAKMRCIPEKGHPVVFWYQQNKNNEFKFLINFQNQEVLQQIDMTEKRFSAECPSNSPCSLEIQSSEAGDSALYLCASSPDSQNTLYFGAGTRLSVL.

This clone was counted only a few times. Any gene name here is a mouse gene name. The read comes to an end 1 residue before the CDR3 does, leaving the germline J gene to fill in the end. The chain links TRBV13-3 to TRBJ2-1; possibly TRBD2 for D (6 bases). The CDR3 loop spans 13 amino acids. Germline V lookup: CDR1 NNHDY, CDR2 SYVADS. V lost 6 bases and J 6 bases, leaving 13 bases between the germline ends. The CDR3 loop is CASKVGVFAEQFF. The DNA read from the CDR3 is TGTGCCAGCAAGGTGGGGGTCTTTGCTGAGCAGTTC.

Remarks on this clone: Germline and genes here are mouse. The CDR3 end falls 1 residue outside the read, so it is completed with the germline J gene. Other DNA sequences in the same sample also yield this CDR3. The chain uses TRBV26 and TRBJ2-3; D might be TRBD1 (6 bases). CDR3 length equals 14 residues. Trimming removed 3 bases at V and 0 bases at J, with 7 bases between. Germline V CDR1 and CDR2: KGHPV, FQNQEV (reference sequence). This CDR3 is CASSLQGSAETLYF. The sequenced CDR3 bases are TGTGCCAGCAGTCTACAGGGAAGTGCAGAAACGCTGTAT.

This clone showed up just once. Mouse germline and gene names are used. CDR3 bases read: TGTGCCAGCTCTCTCGGGGAGACCAACGAAAGATTATTT. Residues: CASSLGETNERLF. The full CDR3 is CASSLGETNERLFF. The rearrangement joins TRBV12-1 to TRBJ1-4; D ambiguous. The sequence runs out 1 residue before the end of the CDR3; the remainder is reconstructed from the germline J gene. This CDR3 region has 14 residues. Germline V gene sequence: CDR1 SGHSN, CDR2 HYEKVE. Trimming left V 0 bases short and J 3 bases short, with 7 bases between.

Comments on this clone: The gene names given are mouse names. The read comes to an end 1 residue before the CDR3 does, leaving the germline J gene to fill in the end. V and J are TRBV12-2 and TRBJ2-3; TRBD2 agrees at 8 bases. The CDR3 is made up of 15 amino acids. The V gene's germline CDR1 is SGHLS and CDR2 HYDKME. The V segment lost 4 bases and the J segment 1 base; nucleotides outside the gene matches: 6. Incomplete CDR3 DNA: TGTGCCAGCTCCCTCGGGACTGGAGGTGCAGAAACGCTGTAT. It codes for CASSLGTGGAETLY. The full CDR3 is CASSLGTGGAETLYF.

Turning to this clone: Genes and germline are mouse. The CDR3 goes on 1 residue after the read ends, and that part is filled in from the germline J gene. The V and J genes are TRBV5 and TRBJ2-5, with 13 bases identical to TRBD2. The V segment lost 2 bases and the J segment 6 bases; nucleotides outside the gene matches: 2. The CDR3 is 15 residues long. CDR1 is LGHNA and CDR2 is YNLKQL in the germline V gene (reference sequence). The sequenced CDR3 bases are TGTGCCAGCAGCCAACCGGGACTGGGGGGGGACACCCAGTAC. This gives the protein CASSQPGLGGDTQY. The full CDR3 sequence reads CASSQPGLGGDTQYF.

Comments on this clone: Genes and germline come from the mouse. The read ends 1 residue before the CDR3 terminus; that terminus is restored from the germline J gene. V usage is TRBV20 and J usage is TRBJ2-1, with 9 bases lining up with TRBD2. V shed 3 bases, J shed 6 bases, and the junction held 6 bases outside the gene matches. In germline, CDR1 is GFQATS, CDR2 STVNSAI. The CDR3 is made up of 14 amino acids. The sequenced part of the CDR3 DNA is TGTGGTGCTAGCCCTTTGGGGGGGCCTGCTGAGCAGTTC. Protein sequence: CGASPLGGPAEQF. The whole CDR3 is CGASPLGGPAEQFF.

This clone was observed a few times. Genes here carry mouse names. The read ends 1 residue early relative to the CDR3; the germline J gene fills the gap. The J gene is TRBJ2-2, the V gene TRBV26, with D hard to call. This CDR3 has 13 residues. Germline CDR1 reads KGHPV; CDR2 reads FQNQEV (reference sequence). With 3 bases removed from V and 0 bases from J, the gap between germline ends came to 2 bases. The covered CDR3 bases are TGTGCCAGCAGTCTACCAAACACCGGGCAGCTCTAC. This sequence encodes CASSLPNTGQLY. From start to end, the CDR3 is CASSLPNTGQLYF.

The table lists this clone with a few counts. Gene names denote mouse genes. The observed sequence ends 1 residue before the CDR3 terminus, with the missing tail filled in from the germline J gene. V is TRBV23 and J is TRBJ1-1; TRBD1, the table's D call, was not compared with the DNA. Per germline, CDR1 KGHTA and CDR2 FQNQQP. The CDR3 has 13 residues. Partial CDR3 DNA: TGCTCCAGCAGTCCACAGGCAAACACAGAAGTCTTC. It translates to CSSSPQANTEVF. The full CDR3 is CSSSPQANTEVFF.

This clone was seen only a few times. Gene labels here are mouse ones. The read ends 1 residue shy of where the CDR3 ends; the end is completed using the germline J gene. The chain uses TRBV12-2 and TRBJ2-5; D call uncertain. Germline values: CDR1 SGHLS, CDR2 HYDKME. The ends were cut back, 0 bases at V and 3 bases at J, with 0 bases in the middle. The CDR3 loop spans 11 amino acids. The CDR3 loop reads CASSLQDTQYF. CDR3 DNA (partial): TGTGCCAGCTCTCTCCAAGACACCCAGTAC.

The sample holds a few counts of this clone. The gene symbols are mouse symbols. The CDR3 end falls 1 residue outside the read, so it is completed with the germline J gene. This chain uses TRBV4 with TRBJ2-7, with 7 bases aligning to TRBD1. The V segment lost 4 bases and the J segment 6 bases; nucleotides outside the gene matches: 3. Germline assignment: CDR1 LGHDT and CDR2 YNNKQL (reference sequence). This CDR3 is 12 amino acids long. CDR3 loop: CASSWTGGEQYF. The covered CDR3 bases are TGTGCCAGCAGCTGGACAGGTGGTGAACAGTAC.

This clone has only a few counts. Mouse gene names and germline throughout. CDR3 in amino acids: CASSLWGSSDYTF. Incomplete CDR3 DNA: TGTGCCAGCAGTCTGTGGGGGTCCTCCGACTACACC. This chain joins TRBV26 and TRBJ1-2, with D perhaps TRBD1 (5 bases). The read gets to within 1 residue of the CDR3 end, and the germline J gene fills in the rest. Trimming removed 1 base from V and 4 bases from J, with 7 bases in between. CDR3 length equals 13 residues. Germline V gene data show CDR1 as KGHPV and CDR2 as FQNQEV (reference sequence). Full variable domain (missing parts from reference TRBV26 and TRBJ1-2): NSKVIQTPRYLVKGQGQKAKMRCIPEKGHPVVFWYQQNKNNEFKFLINFQNQEVLQQIDMTEKRFSAECPSNSPCSLEIQSSEAGDSALYLCASSLWGSSDYTFGSGTRLLVI.

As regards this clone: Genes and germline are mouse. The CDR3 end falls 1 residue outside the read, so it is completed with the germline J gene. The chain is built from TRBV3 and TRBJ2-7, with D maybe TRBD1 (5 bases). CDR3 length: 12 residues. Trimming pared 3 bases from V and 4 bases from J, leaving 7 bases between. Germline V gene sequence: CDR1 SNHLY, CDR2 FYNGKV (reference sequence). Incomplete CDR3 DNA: TGTGCCAGCAGCTTCGACAGATATGAACAGTAC. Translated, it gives CASSFDRYEQY. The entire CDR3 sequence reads CASSFDRYEQYF.

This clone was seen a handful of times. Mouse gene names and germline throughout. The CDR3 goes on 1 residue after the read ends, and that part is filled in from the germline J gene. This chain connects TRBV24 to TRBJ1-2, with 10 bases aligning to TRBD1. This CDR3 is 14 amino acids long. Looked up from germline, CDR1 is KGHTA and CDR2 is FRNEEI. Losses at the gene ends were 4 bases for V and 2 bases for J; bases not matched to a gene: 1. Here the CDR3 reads CASSPGQGNSDYTF. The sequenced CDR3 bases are TGTGCCAGCAGTCCGGGACAGGGGAACTCCGACTACACC.

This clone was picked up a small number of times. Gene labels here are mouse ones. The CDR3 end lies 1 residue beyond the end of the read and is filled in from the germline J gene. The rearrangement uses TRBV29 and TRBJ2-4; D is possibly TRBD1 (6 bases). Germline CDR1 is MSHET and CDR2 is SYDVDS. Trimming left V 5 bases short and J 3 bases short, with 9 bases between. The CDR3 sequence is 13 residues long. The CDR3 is CASSPGQQNTLYF. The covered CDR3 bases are TGTGCTAGCAGTCCGGGACAACAAAACACCTTGTAC.

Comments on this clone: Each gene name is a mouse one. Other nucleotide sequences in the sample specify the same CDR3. The DNA read from the CDR3 is TGTGCCAGCAGTCTGGGGGGGCGGGGGGCAGAAACGCTGTAT. This sequence encodes CASSLGGRGAETLY. The full CDR3 protein reads CASSLGGRGAETLYF. The chain joins TRBV26 to TRBJ2-3; TRBD2 might be the D (7 bases). Read coverage stops 1 residue before the CDR3 terminus; the germline J gene supplies the remainder. The germline V and J ends were trimmed by 2 bases and 3 bases, with 12 bases remaining between them. This CDR3 comprises 15 residues. The germline CDR1 and CDR2 sequences are KGHPV and FQNQEV (reference sequence).

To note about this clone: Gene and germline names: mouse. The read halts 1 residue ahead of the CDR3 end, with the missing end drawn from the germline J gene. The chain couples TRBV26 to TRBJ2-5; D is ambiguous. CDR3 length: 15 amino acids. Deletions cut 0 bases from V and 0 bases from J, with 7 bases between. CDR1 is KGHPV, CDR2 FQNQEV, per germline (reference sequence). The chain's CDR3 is CASSLSHFNQDTQYF. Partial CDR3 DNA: TGTGCCAGCAGTCTGTCACATTTTAACCAAGACACCCAGTAC.

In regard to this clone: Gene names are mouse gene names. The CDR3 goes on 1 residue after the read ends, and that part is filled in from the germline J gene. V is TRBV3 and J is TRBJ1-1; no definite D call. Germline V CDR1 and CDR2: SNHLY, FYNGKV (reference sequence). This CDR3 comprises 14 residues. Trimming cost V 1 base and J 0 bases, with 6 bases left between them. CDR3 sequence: CASSLDHPNTEVFF. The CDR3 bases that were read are TGTGCCAGCAGCTTAGACCACCCAAACACAGAAGTCTTC.

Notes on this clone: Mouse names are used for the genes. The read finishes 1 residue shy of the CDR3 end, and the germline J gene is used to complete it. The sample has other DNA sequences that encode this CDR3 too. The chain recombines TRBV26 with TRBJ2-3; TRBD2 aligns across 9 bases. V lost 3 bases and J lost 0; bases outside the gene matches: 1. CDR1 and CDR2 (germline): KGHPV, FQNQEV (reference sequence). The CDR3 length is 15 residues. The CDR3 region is CASSLGLGSAETLYF. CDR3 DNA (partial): TGTGCCAGCAGTCTTGGACTGGGGAGTGCAGAAACGCTGTAT. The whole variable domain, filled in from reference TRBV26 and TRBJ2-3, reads NSKVIQTPRYLVKGQGQKAKMRCIPEKGHPVVFWYQQNKNNEFKFLINFQNQEVLQQIDMTEKRFSAECPSNSPCSLEIQSSEAGDSALYLCASSLGLGSAETLYFGSGTRLTVL.

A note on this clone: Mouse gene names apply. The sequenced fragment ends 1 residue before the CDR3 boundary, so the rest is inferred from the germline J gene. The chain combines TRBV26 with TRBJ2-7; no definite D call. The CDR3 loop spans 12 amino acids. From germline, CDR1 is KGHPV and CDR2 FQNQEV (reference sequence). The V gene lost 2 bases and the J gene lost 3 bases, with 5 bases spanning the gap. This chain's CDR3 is CASSLGSYEQYF. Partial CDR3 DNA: TGTGCCAGCAGTCTGGGCAGCTATGAACAGTAC.

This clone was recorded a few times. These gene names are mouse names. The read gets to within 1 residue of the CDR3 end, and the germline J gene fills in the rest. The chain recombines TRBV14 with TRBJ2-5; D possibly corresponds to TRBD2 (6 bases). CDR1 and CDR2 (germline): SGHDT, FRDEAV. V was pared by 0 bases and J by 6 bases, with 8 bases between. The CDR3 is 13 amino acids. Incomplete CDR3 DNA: TGTGCCAGCAGTTTCTGGGGGGTGGACACCCAGTAC. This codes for CASSFWGVDTQY. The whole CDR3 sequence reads CASSFWGVDTQYF. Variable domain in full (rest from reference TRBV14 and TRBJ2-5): EAGVTQSPRYAVLQEGQAVSFWCDPISGHDTLYWYQQPRDQGPQLLVYFRDEAVIDNSQLPSDRFSAVRPKGTNSTLKIQSAKQGDTATYLCASSFWGVDTQYFGPGTRLLVL.